This TCR beta chain is drawn from a study of post-analysis software for immune sequencing data (dated by TCRdb to between 2014 and 2017). A note on the overall study: Disease courses on record covered relapsing-remitting, secondary progressive and progressive-relapsing multiple sclerosis, though some patients had no subtype annotation. The patient repertoires were set against around eleven previously published healthy control repertoires from donors whose ages ranged from about 6 to 27 years. A subset of samples was prepared in parallel using single-end sample barcoding, then pooled and co-amplified after Illumina adapter ligation.

According to the germline V gene, CDR1 reads LGHNA and CDR2 reads YNFKEQ. The cysteine opens and the phenylalanine closes a CDR3 of 19 amino acids. Just CDR3 DNA is preserved here, 57 bases in frame from base 1. To demonstrate the VDJtools post-analysis software, the study profiled TCR beta repertoires from the peripheral blood of under 15 young patients with multiple sclerosis. The multiple sclerosis patients were children and adolescents ranging in age from 6 to 15 years. Library preparation employed PCR. TCRdb names Illumina HiSeq 2500 as the instrument used. Unique molecular identifiers were incorporated into TCR beta cDNA libraries to reduce PCR and sequencing biases. About 500,000 cDNA molecules were obtained for every 1 to 10 million input T cells, so each molecule roughly corresponded to one T cell. The patient libraries were prepared and sequenced with the same protocol used for the earlier healthy control dataset. Samples belonging to the same batch were prepared together, multiplexed and sequenced on a shared HiSeq lane. In the source study's methods: MIGEC handled the raw barcoded reads, throwing out single-read molecular identifier groups before consensus assembly and CDR3 extraction. Clonotype tables were post-analysed with VDJtools, and diversity was normalized by down-sampling all datasets to the smallest sample size. To correct batch-related cross-sample contamination, repertoire overlap clustering matched CDR3 amino acid sequences but not nucleotide sequences. The raw public reads went through TCRdb reprocessing: fastp at Q25, MiXCR clone calling, in-frame beta chains kept. When rows share a CDR3 protein, they turn into one entry using the most common DNA and genes. These V and J calls originate from TCRdb's pipeline instead of the authors' own analysis. The sample data list roughly 800,000 distinct CDR3 sequences, and approximately 53% of these were observed just once. The ten top clones hold around 4.5% of the sample.

In regard to this clonotype: Its cognate antigen has yet to be identified. An end of the junction differs from the germline gene, which may be a read error.

The paper as a whole reports these results and caveats: Patients showed significantly higher frequencies than controls for about 5 TRBV segments, among them TRBV5-6, TRBV5-1 and TRBV20-1. The control group was slightly older than the multiple sclerosis patient group. Significantly lower normalized Chao1 diversity was found in multiple sclerosis patients than in controls, suggesting substantial peripheral T-cell clonal expansion. Direct clustering with F measure revealed strong co-clustering of samples prepared in the same batch, which led to a batch-effect correction.

This chain is built from TRBV4-2 and TRBJ2-6; 9 bases in the junction line up with TRBD1. The clonotype was recovered from a girl aged 5-17 years with multiple sclerosis. Source material: blood. The DNA sequence is TGTGTCAGCAGCCAAGGGGAGGGACAGGGTTTCTTTGGGGCCAACGTCCTGACTTTC. Its translation reads: CVSSQGEGQGFFGANVLTF.